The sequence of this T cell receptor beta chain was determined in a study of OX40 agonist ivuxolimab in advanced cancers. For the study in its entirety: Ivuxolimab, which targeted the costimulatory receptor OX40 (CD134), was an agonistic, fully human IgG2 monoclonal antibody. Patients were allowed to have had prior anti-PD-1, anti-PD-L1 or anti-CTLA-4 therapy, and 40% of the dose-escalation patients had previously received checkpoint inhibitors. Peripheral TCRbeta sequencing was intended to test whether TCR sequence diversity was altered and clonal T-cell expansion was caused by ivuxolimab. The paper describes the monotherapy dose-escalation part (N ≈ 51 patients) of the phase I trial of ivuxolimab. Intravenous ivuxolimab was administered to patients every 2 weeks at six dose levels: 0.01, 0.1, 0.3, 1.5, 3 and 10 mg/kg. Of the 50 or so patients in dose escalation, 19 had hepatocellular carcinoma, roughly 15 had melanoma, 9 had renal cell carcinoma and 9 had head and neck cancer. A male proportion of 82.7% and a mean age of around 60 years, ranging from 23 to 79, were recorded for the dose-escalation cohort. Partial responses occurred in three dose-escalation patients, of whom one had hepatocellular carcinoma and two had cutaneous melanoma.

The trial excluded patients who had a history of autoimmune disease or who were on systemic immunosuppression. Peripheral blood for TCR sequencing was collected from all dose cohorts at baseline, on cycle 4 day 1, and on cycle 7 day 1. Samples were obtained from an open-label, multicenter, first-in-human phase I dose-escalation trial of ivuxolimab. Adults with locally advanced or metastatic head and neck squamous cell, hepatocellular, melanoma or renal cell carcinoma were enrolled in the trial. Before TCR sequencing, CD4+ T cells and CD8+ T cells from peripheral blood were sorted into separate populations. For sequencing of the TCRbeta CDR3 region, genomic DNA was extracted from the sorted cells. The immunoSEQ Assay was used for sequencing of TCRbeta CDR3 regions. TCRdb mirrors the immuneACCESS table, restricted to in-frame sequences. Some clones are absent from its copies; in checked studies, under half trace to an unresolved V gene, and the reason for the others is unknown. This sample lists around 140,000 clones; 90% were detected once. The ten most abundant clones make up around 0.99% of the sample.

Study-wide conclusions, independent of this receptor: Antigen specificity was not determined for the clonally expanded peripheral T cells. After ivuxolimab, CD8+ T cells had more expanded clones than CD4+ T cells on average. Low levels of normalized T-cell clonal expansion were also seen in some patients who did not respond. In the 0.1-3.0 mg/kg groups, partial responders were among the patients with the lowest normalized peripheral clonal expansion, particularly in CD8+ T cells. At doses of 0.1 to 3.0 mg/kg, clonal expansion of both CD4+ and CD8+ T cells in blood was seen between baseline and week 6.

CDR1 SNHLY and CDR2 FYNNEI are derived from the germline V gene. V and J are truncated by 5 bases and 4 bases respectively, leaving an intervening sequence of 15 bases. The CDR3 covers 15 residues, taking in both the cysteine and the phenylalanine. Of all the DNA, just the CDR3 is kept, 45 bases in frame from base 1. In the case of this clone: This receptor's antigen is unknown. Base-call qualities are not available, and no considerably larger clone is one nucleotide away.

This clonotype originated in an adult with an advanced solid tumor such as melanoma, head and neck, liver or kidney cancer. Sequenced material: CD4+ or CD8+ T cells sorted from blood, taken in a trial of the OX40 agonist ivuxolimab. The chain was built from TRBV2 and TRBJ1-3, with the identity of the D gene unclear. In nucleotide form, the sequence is TGTGCCAGCAGTTTCAGCTTGGTCCCGGGAAACACCATATATTTT. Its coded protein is CASSFSLVPGNTIYF.